What follows describes a single T cell receptor (beta chain). Its cognate antigen is unknown. These data belong to a study of cytomegalovirus exposure and HLA in healthy donors. Study-wide context: Ancestry clustering placed around four fifths of several hundred genotyped donors in the Caucasian-associated cluster.

Whole-study findings and limits: As immune exposure information, only CMV serostatus was available. It emerged from a later analysis that several of the most significant clusters appeared to be linked to common viral pathogens.

From germline, CDR1 is SGHVS and CDR2 FQNEAQ. Trimming took 5 bases from V and 1 from J; bases not matched to a gene: 7. This CDR3 region has 15 residues. Primers included in the PCR were 60 Vbeta and 13 Jbeta primers. The assay was immunoSEQ multiplex PCR, and TCRdb's table has in-frame clones only and misses some. The data hold about 150,000 clones, with 85% observed a single time. Sequencing used PBMCs. The rearrangement uses TRBV7-8 and TRBJ2-5; the match to TRBD1 covers 7 bases. The clonotype comes from a woman aged 18-35 years in good health and CMV-seronegative. This CDR3 reads CASSVLGQLQETQYF. The CDR3 DNA follows: TGTGCCAGCAGCGTACTGGGACAGCTCCAAGAGACCCAGTACTTC. The full variable domain, in which reference TRBV7-8 and TRBJ2-5 provide the parts outside the CDR3, is GAGVSQSPRYKVAKRGQDVALRCDPISGHVSLFWYQQALGQGPEFLTYFQNEAQLDKSGLPSDRFFAERPEGSVSTLKIQRTQQEDSAVYLCASSVLGQLQETQYFGPGTRLLVL.